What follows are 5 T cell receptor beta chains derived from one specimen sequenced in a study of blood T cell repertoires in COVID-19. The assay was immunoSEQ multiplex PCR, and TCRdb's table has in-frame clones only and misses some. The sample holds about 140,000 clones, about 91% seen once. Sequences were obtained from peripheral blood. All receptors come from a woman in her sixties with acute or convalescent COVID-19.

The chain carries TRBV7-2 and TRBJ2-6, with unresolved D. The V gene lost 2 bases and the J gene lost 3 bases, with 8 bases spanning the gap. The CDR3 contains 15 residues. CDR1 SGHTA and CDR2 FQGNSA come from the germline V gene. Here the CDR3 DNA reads TGTGCCAGCAGCTTAAGAGGAAATGGGGCCAACGTCCTGACTTTC. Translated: CASSLRGNGANVLTF.

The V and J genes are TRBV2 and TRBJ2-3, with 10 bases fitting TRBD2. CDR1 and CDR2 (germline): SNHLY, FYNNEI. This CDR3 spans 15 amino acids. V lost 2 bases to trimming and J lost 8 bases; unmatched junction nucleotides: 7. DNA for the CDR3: TGTGCCAGCAGTGAAAGAGCGGGGGGGCGCGGTACGCAGTATTTT. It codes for CASSERAGGRGTQYF. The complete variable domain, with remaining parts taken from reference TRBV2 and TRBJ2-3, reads EPEVTQTPSHQVTQMGQEVILRCVPISNHLYFYWYRQILGQKVEFLVSFYNNEISEKSEIFDDQFSVERPDGSNFTLKIRSTKLEDSAMYFCASSERAGGRGTQYFGPGTRLTVL.

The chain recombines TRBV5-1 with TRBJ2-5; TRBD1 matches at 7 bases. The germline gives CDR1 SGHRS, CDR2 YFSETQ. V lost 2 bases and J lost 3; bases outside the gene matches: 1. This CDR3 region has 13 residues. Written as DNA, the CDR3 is TGCGCCAGCAGCTTTACAGGGGAAGAGACCCAGTACTTC. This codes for CASSFTGEETQYF.

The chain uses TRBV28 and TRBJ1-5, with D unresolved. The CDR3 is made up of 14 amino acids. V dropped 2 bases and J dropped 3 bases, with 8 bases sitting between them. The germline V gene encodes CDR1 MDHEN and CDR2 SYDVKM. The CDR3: CASSLAGNNQPQHF. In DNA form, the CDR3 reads TGTGCCAGCAGTTTAGCGGGGAACAATCAGCCCCAGCATTTT.

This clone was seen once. The CDR3 loop is CASSQKGQGGFNYGYTF. CDR3 in DNA: TGTGCCAGCAGCCAAAAAGGACAGGGGGGGTTTAACTATGGCTACACCTTC. The rearrangement uses TRBV3-1 (or the pseudogene TRBV3-2) and TRBJ1-2; 10 bases align to TRBD1. V shed 2 bases and J 1 base; nucleotides not matched to a gene: 7. This CDR3 has 17 residues. From germline, CDR1 is LGHDT and CDR2 YNNKEL (reference sequence).